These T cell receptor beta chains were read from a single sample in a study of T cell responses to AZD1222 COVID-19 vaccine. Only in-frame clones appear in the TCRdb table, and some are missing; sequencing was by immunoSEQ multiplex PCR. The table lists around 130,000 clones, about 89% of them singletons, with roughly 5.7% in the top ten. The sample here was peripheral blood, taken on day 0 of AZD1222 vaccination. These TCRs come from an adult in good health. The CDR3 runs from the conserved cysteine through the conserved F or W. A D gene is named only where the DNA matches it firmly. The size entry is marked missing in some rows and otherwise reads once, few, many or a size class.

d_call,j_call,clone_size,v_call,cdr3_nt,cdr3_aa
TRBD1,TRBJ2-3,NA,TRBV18,TGTGCCAGCTCACCAGGGACAGCAGATACGCAGTATTTT,CASSPGTADTQYF
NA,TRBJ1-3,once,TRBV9,TGTGCCAGCAGCGTCGACGACAGCTCTGGAAACACCATATATTTT,CASSVDDSSGNTIYF
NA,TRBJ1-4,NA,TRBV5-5,TGTGCCAGCAGCACTGGACCGAATGAAAAACTGTTTTTT,CASSTGPNEKLFF
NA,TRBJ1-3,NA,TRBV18,TGTGCCAGCTCACCACTCAGCACTCTTGGAAACACCATATATTTT,CASSPLSTLGNTIYF
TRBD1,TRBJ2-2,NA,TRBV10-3,TGTGCCATCAGTTCCGGGACAGGGGGCGGTGGCGGGGAGCTGTTTTTT,CAISSGTGGGGGELFF
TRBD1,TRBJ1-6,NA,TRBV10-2,TGCGCCAGCAGGGAGGGGGCTTCTTCACCCCTCCACTTT,CASREGASSPLHF
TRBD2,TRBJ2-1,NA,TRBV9,TGTGCCAGCAGCGTAGCGCCTAGCGGCTACAATGAGCAGTTCTTC,CASSVAPSGYNEQFF
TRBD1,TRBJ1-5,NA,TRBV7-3,TGTGCCAGCAGCTTATGGCTGGGACAGGGTCTTAGCCAAAATCAGCCCCAGCATTTT,CASSLWLGQGLSQNQPQHF
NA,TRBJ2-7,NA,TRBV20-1,TGCAGTGCTAGTATGGGCAGGGTGGACTACGAGCAGTACTTC,CSASMGRVDYEQYF
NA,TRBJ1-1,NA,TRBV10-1,TGCGCCAGCAGTGAGGGGGGACGGAAAGAAGCTTTCTTT,CASSEGGRKEAFF
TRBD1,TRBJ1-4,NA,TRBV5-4,TGTGCCAGCAGCTTAAAGGGACAGGGTGCTAATGAAAAACTGTTTTTT,CASSLKGQGANEKLFF
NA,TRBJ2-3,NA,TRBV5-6,TGTGCCAGCAGCTTGGTGGTGGGTTTGACAGATACGCAGTATTTT,CASSLVVGLTDTQYF
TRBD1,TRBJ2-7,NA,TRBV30,TGTGCCTGGCGGGACAGGGGGTCCTCCTACGAGCAGTACTTC,CAWRDRGSSYEQYF
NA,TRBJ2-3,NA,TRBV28,TGTGCCAGCAGTTTACCAGGAAGCACAGATACGCAGTATTTT,CASSLPGSTDTQYF
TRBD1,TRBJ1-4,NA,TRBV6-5,TGTGCCACCTTGACAGGGGTAGGCGAAAAACTGTTTTTT,CATLTGVGEKLFF
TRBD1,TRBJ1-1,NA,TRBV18,TGTGCCAGCTCACCTAGGGGGCAGGGGCACACTGAAGCTTTCTTT,CASSPRGQGHTEAFF